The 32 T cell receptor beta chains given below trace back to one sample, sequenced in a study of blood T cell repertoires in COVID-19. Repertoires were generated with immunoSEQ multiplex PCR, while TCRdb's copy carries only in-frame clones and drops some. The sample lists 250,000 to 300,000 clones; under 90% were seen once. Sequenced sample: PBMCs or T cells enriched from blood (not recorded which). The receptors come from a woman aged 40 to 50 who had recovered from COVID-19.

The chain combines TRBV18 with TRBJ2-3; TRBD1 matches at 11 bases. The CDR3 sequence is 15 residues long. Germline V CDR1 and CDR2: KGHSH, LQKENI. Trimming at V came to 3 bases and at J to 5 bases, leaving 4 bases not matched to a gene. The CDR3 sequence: CASSPDRGLRDTQYF. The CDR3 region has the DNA TGTGCCAGCTCACCGGACAGGGGGCTTAGAGATACGCAGTATTTT.

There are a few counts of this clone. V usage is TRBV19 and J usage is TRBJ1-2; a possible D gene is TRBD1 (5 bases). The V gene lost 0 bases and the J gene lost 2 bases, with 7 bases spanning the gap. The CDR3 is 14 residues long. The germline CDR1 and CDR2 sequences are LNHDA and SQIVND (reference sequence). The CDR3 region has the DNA TGTGCCAGTAGTATAGATCGACAGAACTATGGCTACACCTTC. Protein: CASSIDRQNYGYTF. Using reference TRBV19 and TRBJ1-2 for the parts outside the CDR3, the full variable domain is DGGITQSPKYLFRKEGQNVTLSCEQNLNHDAMYWYRQDPGQGLRLIYYSQIVNDFQKGDIAEGYSVSREKKESFPLTVTSAQKNPTAFYLCASSIDRQNYGYTFGSGTRLTVV.

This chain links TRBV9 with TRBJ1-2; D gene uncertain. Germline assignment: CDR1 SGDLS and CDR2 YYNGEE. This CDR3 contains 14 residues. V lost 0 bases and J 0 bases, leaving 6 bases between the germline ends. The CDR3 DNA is TGTGCCAGCAGCGTAGGGCAGACTAACTATGGCTACACCTTC. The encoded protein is CASSVGQTNYGYTF.

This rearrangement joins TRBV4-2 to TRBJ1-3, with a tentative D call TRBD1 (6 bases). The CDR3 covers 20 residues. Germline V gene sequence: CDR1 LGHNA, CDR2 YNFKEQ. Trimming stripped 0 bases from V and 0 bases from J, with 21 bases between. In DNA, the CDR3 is TGTGCCAGCAGCCAAGATTTCTCCCCAGGGGTAATATTCTCTGGAAACACCATATATTTT. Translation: CASSQDFSPGVIFSGNTIYF.

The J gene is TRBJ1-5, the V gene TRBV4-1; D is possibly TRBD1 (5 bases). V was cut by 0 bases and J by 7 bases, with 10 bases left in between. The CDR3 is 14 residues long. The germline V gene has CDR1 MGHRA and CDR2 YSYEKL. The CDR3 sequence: CASSQDLGQQPQHF. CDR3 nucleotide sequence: TGCGCCAGCAGCCAAGATCTGGGGCAGCAGCCCCAGCATTTT.

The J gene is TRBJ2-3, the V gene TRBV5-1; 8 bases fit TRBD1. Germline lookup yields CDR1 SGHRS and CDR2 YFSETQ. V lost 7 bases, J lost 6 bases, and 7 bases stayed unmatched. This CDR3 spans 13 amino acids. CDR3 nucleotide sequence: TGCGCCAGCTCCCCGGGACAGGCGGATACGCAGTATTTT. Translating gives CASSPGQADTQYF.

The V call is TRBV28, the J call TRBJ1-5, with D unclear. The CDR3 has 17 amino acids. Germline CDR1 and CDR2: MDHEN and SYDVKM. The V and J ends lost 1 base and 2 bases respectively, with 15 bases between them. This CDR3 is CASSLSSGRLRNQPQHF. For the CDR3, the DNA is TGTGCCAGCAGTTTATCGTCAGGTCGATTACGCAATCAGCCCCAGCATTTT.

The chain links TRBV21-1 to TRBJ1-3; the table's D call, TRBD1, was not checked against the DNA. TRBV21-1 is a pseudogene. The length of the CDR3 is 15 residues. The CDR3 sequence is CASSIRTVSGNTIYF. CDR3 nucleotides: TGTGCCAGCAGCATACGGACAGTCTCTGGAAACACCATATATTTT.

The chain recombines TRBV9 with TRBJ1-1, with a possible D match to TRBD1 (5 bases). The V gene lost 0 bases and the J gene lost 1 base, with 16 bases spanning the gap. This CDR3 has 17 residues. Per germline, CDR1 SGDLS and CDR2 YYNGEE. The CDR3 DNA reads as TGTGCCAGCAGCGTAGGAACAACAGGTTTCGGGAACACTGAAGCTTTCTTT. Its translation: CASSVGTTGFGNTEAFF.

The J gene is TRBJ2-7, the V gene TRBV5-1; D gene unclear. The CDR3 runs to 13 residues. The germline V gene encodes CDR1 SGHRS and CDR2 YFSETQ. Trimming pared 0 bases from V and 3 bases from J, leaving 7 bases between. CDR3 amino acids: CASSLDRIYEQYF. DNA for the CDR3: TGCGCCAGCAGCTTGGACAGAATCTACGAGCAGTACTTC.

The CDR3 DNA follows: TGTGCCAGCAGTTCCGACAGGGTCGGGAGTCAGCCCCAGCATTTT. As protein: CASSSDRVGSQPQHF. The chain is built from TRBV27 and TRBJ1-5, with 7 bases identical to TRBD1. The CDR3 has 15 residues. The trim removed 4 bases at V and 6 bases at J, leaving 9 bases unmatched. The germline CDR1 and CDR2 sequences are MNHEY and SMNVEV (reference sequence).

This chain's CDR3 is CASSLDDGLAAFF. CDR3 DNA sequence: TGTGCCAGCAGCTTAGATGACGGCTTAGCAGCTTTCTTT. The chain recombines TRBV11-2 with TRBJ1-1; no clear D gene. Trimming shortened V by 0 bases and J by 10 bases, and 12 bases separated the two germline ends. In germline, CDR1 is SGHAT, CDR2 FQNNGV. This CDR3 has 13 residues.

The CDR3 reads CATSREVLWRESSYNEQFF. In DNA form, the CDR3 reads TGTGCCACCAGCAGAGAGGTACTTTGGCGGGAGAGCTCCTACAATGAGCAGTTCTTC. The chain links TRBV15 to TRBJ2-1; 7 nucleotides agree with TRBD2. After removal of 0 bases from V and 0 bases from J, the junction contained 11 bases not matched to a gene. The CDR3 loop spans 19 amino acids. Germline V CDR1 and CDR2: LNHNV, YYDKDF (reference sequence).

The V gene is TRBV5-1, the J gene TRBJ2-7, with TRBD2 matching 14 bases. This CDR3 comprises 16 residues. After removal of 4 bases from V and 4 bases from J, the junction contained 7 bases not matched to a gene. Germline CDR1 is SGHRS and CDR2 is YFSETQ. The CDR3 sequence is CASSIGTSGGRYEQYF. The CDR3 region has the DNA TGCGCCAGCAGCATAGGGACTAGCGGGGGAAGATACGAGCAGTACTTC.

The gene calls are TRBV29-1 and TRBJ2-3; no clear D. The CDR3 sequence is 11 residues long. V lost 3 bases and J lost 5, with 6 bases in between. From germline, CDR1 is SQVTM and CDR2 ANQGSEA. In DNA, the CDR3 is TGCAGCGTTGAGCTAGGAGATACGCAGTATTTT. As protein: CSVELGDTQYF.

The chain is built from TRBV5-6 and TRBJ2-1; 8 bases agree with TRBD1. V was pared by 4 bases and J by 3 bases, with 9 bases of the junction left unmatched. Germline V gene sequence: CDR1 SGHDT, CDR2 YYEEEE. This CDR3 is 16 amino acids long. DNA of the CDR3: TGTGCCAGCAGCCTAGCCGGGACAGGTCACTACAATGAGCAGTTCTTC. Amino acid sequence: CASSLAGTGHYNEQFF.

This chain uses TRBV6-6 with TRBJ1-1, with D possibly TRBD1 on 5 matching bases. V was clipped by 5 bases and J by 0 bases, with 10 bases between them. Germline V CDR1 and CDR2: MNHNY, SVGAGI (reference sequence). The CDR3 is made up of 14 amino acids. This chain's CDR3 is CASSAWGLNTEAFF. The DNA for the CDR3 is TGTGCCAGCAGTGCTTGGGGCTTGAACACTGAAGCTTTCTTT.

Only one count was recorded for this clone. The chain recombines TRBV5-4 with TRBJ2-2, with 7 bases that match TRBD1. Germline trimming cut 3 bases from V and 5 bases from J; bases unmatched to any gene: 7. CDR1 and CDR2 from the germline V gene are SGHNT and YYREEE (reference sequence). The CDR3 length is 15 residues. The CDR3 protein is CASSSDREPTGELFF. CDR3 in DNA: TGTGCCAGCAGCTCCGACAGGGAACCAACCGGGGAGCTGTTTTTT.

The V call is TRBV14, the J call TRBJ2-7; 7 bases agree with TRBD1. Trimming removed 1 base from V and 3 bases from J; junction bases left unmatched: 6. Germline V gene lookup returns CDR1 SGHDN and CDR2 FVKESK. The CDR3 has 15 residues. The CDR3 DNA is TGTGCCAGCAGCCAAGCCGGGACAGCTATCTACGAGCAGTACTTC. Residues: CASSQAGTAIYEQYF.

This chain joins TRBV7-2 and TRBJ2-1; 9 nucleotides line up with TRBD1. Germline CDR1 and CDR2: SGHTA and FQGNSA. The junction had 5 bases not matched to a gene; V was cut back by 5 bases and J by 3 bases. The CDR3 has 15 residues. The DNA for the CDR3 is TGTGCCAGCAGCCCCCGGACAGGGGACTACAATGAGCAGTTCTTC. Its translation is CASSPRTGDYNEQFF.

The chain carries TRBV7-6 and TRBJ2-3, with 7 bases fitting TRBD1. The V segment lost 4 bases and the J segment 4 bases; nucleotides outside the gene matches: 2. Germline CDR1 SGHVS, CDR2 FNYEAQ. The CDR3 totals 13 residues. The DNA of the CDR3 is TGTGCCAGCAGCTCCGACAGGGCAGATACGCAGTATTTT. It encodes CASSSDRADTQYF.

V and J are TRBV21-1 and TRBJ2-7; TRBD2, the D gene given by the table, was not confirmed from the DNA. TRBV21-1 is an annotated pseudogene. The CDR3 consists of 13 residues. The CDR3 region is CASSRGLSYEQYF. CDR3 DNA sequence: TGTGCCAGCAGCCGAGGGCTTTCCTACGAGCAGTACTTC.

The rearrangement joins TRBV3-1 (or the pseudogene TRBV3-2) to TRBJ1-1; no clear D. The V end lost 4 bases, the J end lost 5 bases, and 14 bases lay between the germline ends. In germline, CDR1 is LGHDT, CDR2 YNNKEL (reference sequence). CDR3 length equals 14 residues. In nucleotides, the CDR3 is TGTGCCAGCAGCCTCACATCCCCGAGGACTGAAGCTTTCTTT. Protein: CASSLTSPRTEAFF.

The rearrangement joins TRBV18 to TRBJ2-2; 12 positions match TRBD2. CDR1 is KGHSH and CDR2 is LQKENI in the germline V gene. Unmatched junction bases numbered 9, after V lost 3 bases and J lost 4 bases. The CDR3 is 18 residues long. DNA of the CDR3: TGTGCCAGCTCACCTCCGGGACTAGCGGGCGGCGGCACCGGGGAGCTGTTTTTT. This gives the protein CASSPPGLAGGGTGELFF.

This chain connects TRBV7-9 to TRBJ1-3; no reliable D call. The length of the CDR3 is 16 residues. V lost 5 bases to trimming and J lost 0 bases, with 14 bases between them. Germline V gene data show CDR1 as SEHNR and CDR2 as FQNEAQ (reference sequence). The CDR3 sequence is CASSASGGDSGNTIYF. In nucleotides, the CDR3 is TGTGCCAGCAGCGCAAGCGGAGGAGACTCTGGAAACACCATATATTTT.

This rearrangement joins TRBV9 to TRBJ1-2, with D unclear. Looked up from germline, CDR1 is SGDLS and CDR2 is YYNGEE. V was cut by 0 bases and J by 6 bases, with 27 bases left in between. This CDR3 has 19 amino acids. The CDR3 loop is CASSVATIVRGSAEDGYTF. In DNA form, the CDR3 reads TGTGCCAGCAGCGTAGCTACAATTGTTCGGGGATCAGCAGAGGATGGCTACACCTTC.

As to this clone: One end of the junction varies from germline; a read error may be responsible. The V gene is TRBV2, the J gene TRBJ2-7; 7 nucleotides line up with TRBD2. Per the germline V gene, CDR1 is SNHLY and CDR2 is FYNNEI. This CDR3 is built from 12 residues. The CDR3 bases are TGTGCCAGCAGTGTATTGGCGGGAGAGGCTAAATTC. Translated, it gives CASSVLAGEAKF.

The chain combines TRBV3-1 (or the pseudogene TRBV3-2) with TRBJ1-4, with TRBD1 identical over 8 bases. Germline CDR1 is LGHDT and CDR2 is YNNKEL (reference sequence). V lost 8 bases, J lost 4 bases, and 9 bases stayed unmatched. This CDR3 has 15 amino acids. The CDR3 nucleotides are TGTGCCAGCGGGCCAGGGGGCGCCGATAATGAAAAACTGTTTTTT. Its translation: CASGPGGADNEKLFF.

Here the CDR3 reads CASSITGTGTPGADTQYF. CDR3 coding DNA: TGCGCCAGCAGCATCACCGGGACAGGGACCCCCGGGGCAGATACGCAGTATTTT. This chain connects TRBV5-1 to TRBJ2-3; 9 nucleotides align to TRBD1. CDR3 length: 18 residues. The germline V gene encodes CDR1 SGHRS and CDR2 YFSETQ. V was clipped by 4 bases and J by 4 bases; unmatched bases: 16.

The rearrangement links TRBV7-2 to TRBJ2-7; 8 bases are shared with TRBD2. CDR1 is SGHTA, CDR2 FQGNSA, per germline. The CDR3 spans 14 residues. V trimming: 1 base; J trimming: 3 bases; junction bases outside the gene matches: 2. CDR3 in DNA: TGTGCCAGCAGCTTAGGACTAGCGCGCTACGAGCAGTACTTC. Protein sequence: CASSLGLARYEQYF.

CDR3 protein: CASSVGQVGIPTNEKLFF. DNA for the CDR3: TGTGCCAGCAGCGTAGGCCAAGTGGGCATTCCAACTAATGAAAAACTGTTTTTT. The chain is built from TRBV9 and TRBJ1-4; D remains ambiguous. V lost 0 bases and J 0 bases, leaving 15 bases between the germline ends. Germline assignment: CDR1 SGDLS and CDR2 YYNGEE. The CDR3 runs to 18 residues.

The CDR3 nucleotides are TGTGCCAGCTCAGCTTCAGTACAAGAGACCCAGTACTTC. Amino acid sequence: CASSASVQETQYF. The rearrangement uses TRBV18 and TRBJ2-5; D uncertain. V was trimmed by 5 bases and J by 2 bases, leaving 9 bases between them. CDR1 and CDR2 (germline): KGHSH, LQKENI. The length of the CDR3 is 13 residues.